The 21 T cell receptor beta chains given below trace back to one sample, sequenced in a study of CD39 and CD103 CD8 tumor-infiltrating T cells. Some clones are missing from TCRdb's copy, which holds only in-frame ones; the method was immunoSEQ multiplex PCR. The table shows about 7,400 clones, with over 65% occurring only once. Sequencing was done on a sample of CD8+ T cells sorted from blood. Stated subset: total memory CD8 T cells (CD45RA-CCR7+/-) from blood or uninvolved lymph node. The receptor set was obtained from a human donor with head and neck squamous cell carcinoma.

This clone has more than one count but fewer than ten. This chain uses TRBV4-3 with TRBJ2-7; TRBD2 agrees at 11 bases. V shed 0 bases, J shed 4 bases, and the junction held 5 bases outside the gene matches. Germline assignment: CDR1 LGHNA and CDR2 YSLEER. The length of the CDR3 is 16 residues. CDR3 in DNA: TGCGCCAGCAGCCAAGAGCTAGCGGGAGGTTTTTACGAGCAGTACTTC. Residues: CASSQELAGGFYEQYF.

The rearrangement joins TRBV19 to TRBJ1-4; D perhaps matches TRBD1 (5 bases). This CDR3 has 17 amino acids. V lost 5 bases to trimming and J lost 6 bases, with 22 bases between them. Germline-derived CDR1 and CDR2 are LNHDA and SQIVND (reference sequence). The DNA for the CDR3 is TGTGCCAGTAGTCCCATACGGGGGGAGCTCGACTATGAAAAACTGTTTTTT. Its protein is CASSPIRGELDYEKLFF.

This CDR3 reads CASSYDSYNSPLHF. The CDR3 DNA sequence: TGTGCCAGCAGTTATGACAGTTATAATTCACCCCTCCACTTT. J is TRBJ1-6 and V is TRBV2, with D tentatively TRBD1 (5 bases). V lost 5 bases, J lost 4 bases, and 9 bases lay in between. The length of the CDR3 is 14 residues. Per the germline V gene, CDR1 is SNHLY and CDR2 is FYNNEI.

The V call is TRBV6-5, the J call TRBJ2-1; D not certain. Trimming left V 2 bases short and J 8 bases short, with 4 bases between. In germline, CDR1 is MNHEY, CDR2 SVGAGI. The CDR3 has 11 amino acids. In DNA form, the CDR3 reads TGTGCCAGCAGTTACGGGGATGAGCAGTTCTTC. Its protein is CASSYGDEQFF.

The chain has TRBV9 and TRBJ2-1; 9 bases fit TRBD2. Per germline, CDR1 SGDLS and CDR2 YYNGEE. The junction had 8 bases not matched to a gene; V was cut back by 4 bases and J by 6 bases. CDR3 size: 15 residues. CDR3: CASSYSGTSTNEQFF. Here the CDR3 DNA reads TGTGCCAGCAGCTACTCTGGGACTAGCACCAATGAGCAGTTCTTC.

The V gene is TRBV5-6, the J gene TRBJ2-3; no clear D. V lost 3 bases to trimming and J lost 5 bases, with 13 bases between them. From germline, CDR1 is SGHDT and CDR2 YYEEEE. CDR3 length: 14 amino acids. The DNA for the CDR3 is TGTGCCAGCAGCTCCGGCCTTGGTGGAGATACGCAGTATTTT. The encoded protein is CASSSGLGGDTQYF.

This clone was seen just once. The J gene is TRBJ2-2, the V gene TRBV10-3; tentatively, D is TRBD1 or TRBD2 (5 bases each). This CDR3 has 17 residues. Germline loops: CDR1 ENHRY, CDR2 SYGVKD. Trimming stripped 1 base from V and 2 bases from J, with 14 bases between. The CDR3: CAISELMRGTNTGELFF. In DNA, the CDR3 is TGTGCCATCAGTGAGTTAATGAGGGGCACCAACACCGGGGAGCTGTTTTTT.

J is TRBJ2-7 and V is TRBV7-8; 8 bases map to TRBD1. The CDR3 spans 15 residues. From germline, CDR1 is SGHVS and CDR2 FQNEAQ. J lost 4 bases, V lost 1 base, and 6 bases had no gene match. CDR3 amino acids: CASSLEDRGDYEQYF. For the CDR3, the DNA is TGTGCCAGCAGCTTAGAAGACAGGGGAGATTACGAGCAGTACTTC.

This chain uses TRBV9 with TRBJ2-1; 9 bases map to TRBD2. From germline, CDR1 is SGDLS and CDR2 YYNGEE. Trimming took 0 bases from V and 2 from J; bases not matched to a gene: 3. The CDR3 consists of 16 residues. The CDR3 sequence: CASSVGGTSPYNEQFF. The CDR3 DNA reads TGTGCCAGCAGCGTAGGAGGGACTAGCCCCTACAATGAGCAGTTCTTC.

This chain connects TRBV19 to TRBJ1-5; D unresolved. This CDR3 is 15 amino acids long. Deletions cut 0 bases from V and 6 bases from J, with 12 bases between. Germline-derived CDR1 and CDR2 are LNHDA and SQIVND (reference sequence). The CDR3, as DNA: TGTGCCAGTAGTATAGATTGGGGATTAGGTCAGCCCCAGCATTTT. Its translation is CASSIDWGLGQPQHF.

The rearrangement joins TRBV14 to TRBJ2-7; D is uncertain. The germline CDR1 and CDR2 sequences are SGHDN and FVKESK. V was pared by 0 bases and J by 5 bases, with 8 bases between. This CDR3 contains 13 residues. The CDR3 loop reads CASSQDLAHEQYF. The CDR3, as DNA: TGTGCCAGCAGCCAAGATCTGGCCCACGAGCAGTACTTC.

The chain links TRBV6-1 to TRBJ2-1; 7 positions agree with TRBD1. CDR3 size: 14 residues. Looked up from germline, CDR1 is MNHNS and CDR2 is SASEGT. With 7 bases clipped from V and 6 bases from J, the junction kept 9 bases outside the gene matches. In DNA form, the CDR3 reads TGTGCCAGCACATCCGGGACAGCCTTCAATGAGCAGTTCTTC. Its translation is CASTSGTAFNEQFF.

V is TRBV27 and J is TRBJ2-1; 8 bases line up with TRBD2. Germline-derived CDR1 and CDR2 are MNHEY and SMNVEV (reference sequence). The CDR3 sequence is 15 residues long. J lost 5 bases, V lost 5 bases, and 8 bases had no gene match. CDR3 DNA: TGTGCCAGCAGTACCTGGACTAGCAGCGACAATGAGCAGTTCTTC. This sequence encodes CASSTWTSSDNEQFF.

This rearrangement joins TRBV5-1 to TRBJ1-2; D perhaps matches TRBD1 (6 bases). V was cut by 3 bases and J by 3 bases, with 15 bases left in between. The CDR3 extends over 15 amino acids. From germline, CDR1 is SGHRS and CDR2 YFSETQ. The CDR3 DNA is TGCGCCAGCAGCTGGGAGGTTGGGGGCGACTATGGCTACACCTTC. Protein sequence: CASSWEVGGDYGYTF.

V gene TRBV9 combines with J gene TRBJ2-3, with 9 bases lining up with TRBD2. J lost 2 bases, V lost 1 base, and 2 bases had no gene match. There are 15 residues in the CDR3. The germline CDR1 and CDR2 sequences are SGDLS and YYNGEE. In nucleotides, the CDR3 is TGTGCCAGCAGCGTACTAGCGGGGCCCACAGATACGCAGTATTTT. The encoded protein is CASSVLAGPTDTQYF.

J is TRBJ2-7 and V is TRBV14; a weak D match, TRBD1 (6 bases). The CDR3 runs to 15 residues. V gave up 4 bases and J gave up 1 base, with 14 bases separating them. Germline V gene data show CDR1 as SGHDN and CDR2 as FVKESK. The CDR3 reads CASSRYSDRSYEQYF. CDR3 in DNA: TGTGCCAGCAGCCGCTATAGTGACAGGTCCTACGAGCAGTACTTC.

The chain joins TRBV23-1 to TRBJ2-5; D is unclear. TRBV23-1 is recorded as an ORF, its role being uncertain. There are 13 residues in the CDR3. V lost 0 bases, J lost 2 bases, and 4 bases lay in between. Here the CDR3 reads CASSQSEQETQYF. The CDR3 region has the DNA TGCGCCAGCAGTCAATCGGAGCAAGAGACCCAGTACTTC.

This clone is judged medium-sized. The gene calls are TRBV9 and TRBJ1-2, with 9 nucleotides matching TRBD1. There are 14 residues in the CDR3. Germline CDR1 reads SGDLS; CDR2 reads YYNGEE. The J segment lost 6 bases and the V segment lost 6 bases, leaving 9 bases of the junction unmatched. This chain's CDR3 is CASTEGQGIDGYTF. CDR3 in DNA: TGTGCCAGCACCGAGGGACAGGGTATTGATGGCTACACCTTC.

The table lists this clone with a few counts. J is TRBJ2-1 and V is TRBV10-2; 8 bases agree with TRBD1. Trimming at V came to 5 bases and at J to 4 bases, leaving 4 bases not matched to a gene. Germline V gene lookup returns CDR1 WSHSY and CDR2 SAAADI. The CDR3 has 14 amino acids. The CDR3 DNA sequence: TGCGCCAGCAGTCCGACAGGGGCGTACAATGAGCAGTTCTTC. It specifies CASSPTGAYNEQFF.

The chain joins TRBV27 to TRBJ2-3, with 9 bases lining up with TRBD2. Trimming cost V 5 bases and J 4 bases; bases outside gene matches: 7. Germline V CDR1 and CDR2: MNHEY, SMNVEV (reference sequence). The CDR3 totals 15 residues. The CDR3 region has the DNA TGTGCCAGCAGTCCCATAGCGGGAGACCCAGATACGCAGTATTTT. Translation: CASSPIAGDPDTQYF.

This clone has a single count. At one end the junction does not follow the germline gene, possibly because of a read error. The V call is TRBV7-2, the J call TRBJ2-3, with 9 bases aligning to TRBD2. Looked up from germline, CDR1 is SGHTA and CDR2 is FQGNSA. This CDR3 has 18 residues. This CDR3 is CAGSFPLQTSGRTDTQYF. CDR3 nucleotides: TGTGCCGGCAGCTTTCCGCTACAGACTAGCGGTCGCACAGATACGCAGTATTTT.